This T cell receptor beta chain is from a study of cytomegalovirus exposure and HLA in healthy donors. Study conclusions and caveats: When a later analysis was performed, an Asian-associated ancestry cluster reportedly had fewer N-insertions than the roughly 640-donor mean. A later analysis linked a missense variant in DCLRE1C to the trimming of TCR beta V and J genes.

13 Jbeta primers and 60 Vbeta primers were used for the PCR. Sequenced by immunoSEQ multiplex PCR; TCRdb stores in-frame clones only, minus some. The data hold some 150,000 clones, with roughly 77% observed a single time. With V trimmed by 3 bases and J by 6 bases, 8 bases remained unmatched. Looked up from germline, CDR1 is MDHEN and CDR2 is SYDVKM. The CDR3 has 15 residues. On this clone itself: Its antigen is as yet unknown.

The sequenced material came from PBMCs. The chain couples TRBV28 to TRBJ2-3; 8 bases are shared with TRBD1. The source of this sequence is a man aged 30 to 39 in good health and CMV-seronegative. CDR3 DNA sequence: TGTGCCAGCAGTTTGGGACAGGAGACCGTGGATACGCAGTATTTT. This gives the protein CASSLGQETVDTQYF.